This entry lists 9 T cell receptor beta chains sequenced from one sample in a study of vaccination effects on CD4 cells after COVID-19. Repertoires were generated with immunoSEQ multiplex PCR, while TCRdb's copy carries only in-frame clones and drops some. The sample consists of about 15,000 clones, around three quarters of them appearing once. Their antigens are not known. ViraFEST assay sequencing came after antigen-specific CD4+ T cells were expanded with viral peptide pools. The culture ran for around 10 days before CD4+ T cells were isolated. The person had a PCR-confirmed SARS-CoV-2 infection during March to December 2020. BNT162b2 vaccine or mRNA-1273 vaccine was given to participants in two doses. The sample in question was CD4+ T cells from PBMCs cultured with HCoV-NL63 spike peptides, obtained after COVID-19 vaccination. These receptors originate from a human donor who had a prior SARS-CoV-2 infection.

This sequence joins TRBV6-1 and TRBJ2-7; D may correspond to TRBD1 or TRBD2 (5 bases each). Deletions cut 1 base from V and 0 bases from J, with 13 bases between. This CDR3 spans 16 amino acids. The V gene's germline CDR1 is MNHNS and CDR2 SASEGT. The CDR3 spells CASSEGQPTNSYEQYF. Here the CDR3 DNA reads TGTGCCAGCAGTGAAGGACAGCCGACTAACTCCTACGAGCAGTACTTC.

By its share, this clone is large. The chain is built from TRBV7-9 and TRBJ1-1, with 11 bases identical to TRBD1. After removal of 4 bases from V and 2 bases from J, the junction contained 9 bases not matched to a gene. The CDR3 covers 17 residues. Germline V CDR1 and CDR2: SEHNR, FQNEAQ (reference sequence). CDR3 in amino acids: CASSYPAGTGGNTEAFF. The CDR3 DNA reads TGTGCCAGCAGCTACCCCGCTGGGACAGGGGGAAACACTGAAGCTTTCTTT.

The CDR3 DNA follows: TGCGCCAGCAGCTTGGACATGAGCGGGAGGGCGTACAATGAGCAGTTCTTC. Its protein product is CASSLDMSGRAYNEQFF. This chain joins TRBV5-1 and TRBJ2-1; 10 nucleotides line up with TRBD2. CDR1 and CDR2 (germline): SGHRS, YFSETQ. This CDR3 has 17 residues. The V segment lost 0 bases and the J segment 4 bases; nucleotides outside the gene matches: 7.

The rearrangement joins TRBV7-2 to TRBJ1-2, with TRBD1 identical over 10 bases. This CDR3 spans 15 amino acids. J lost 5 bases, V lost 5 bases, and 8 bases had no gene match. The germline gives CDR1 SGHTA, CDR2 FQGNSA. Here the CDR3 DNA reads TGTGCCAGCAGCCCGAGGACAGGGGGGAGGTATGGCTACACCTTC. Encoded protein: CASSPRTGGRYGYTF.

This chain joins TRBV7-2 and TRBJ2-7; no clear D. The CDR3 extends over 12 amino acids. Per the germline V gene, CDR1 is SGHTA and CDR2 is FQGNSA. V gave up 1 base and J gave up 6 bases, with 7 bases separating them. The CDR3 sequence: CASSLGGVEQYF. For the CDR3, the DNA is TGTGCCAGCAGCTTAGGTGGTGTCGAGCAGTACTTC.

V and J are TRBV6-1 and TRBJ2-7, with D possibly being TRBD1 (6 bases). The germline gives CDR1 MNHNS, CDR2 SASEGT. The CDR3 totals 13 residues. V lost 1 base and J 9 bases, leaving 13 bases between the germline ends. CDR3 residues: CASSEGAQGGQYF. As DNA, the CDR3 is TGTGCCAGCAGTGAAGGGGCACAGGGTGGGCAGTACTTC.

The chain is built from TRBV18 and TRBJ1-2; TRBD1 matches 9 bases. V was pared by 2 bases and J by 7 bases, with 8 bases of the junction left unmatched. This CDR3 comprises 15 residues. Germline CDR1 and CDR2: KGHSH and LQKENI. The CDR3 spells CASSPTNTGGSGYTF. In DNA, the CDR3 is TGTGCCAGCTCACCAACCAACACAGGGGGCTCTGGCTACACCTTC.

The chain is built from TRBV11-2 and TRBJ2-3; 9 nucleotides align to TRBD2. The junction had 7 bases not matched to a gene; V was cut back by 6 bases and J by 3 bases. CDR1 SGHAT and CDR2 FQNNGV come from the germline V gene. This CDR3 spans 15 amino acids. Here the CDR3 reads CASSPGTSNTDTQYF. CDR3 coding DNA: TGTGCCAGCAGTCCCGGGACTAGCAATACAGATACGCAGTATTTT.

The chain is built from TRBV4-3 and TRBJ1-6; 7 bases map to TRBD1. The CDR3 loop spans 16 amino acids. CDR1 is LGHNA and CDR2 is YSLEER in the germline V gene. The trim removed 4 bases at V and 7 bases at J, leaving 10 bases unmatched. This CDR3 reads CASSLDRLVANSPLHF. The DNA for the CDR3 is TGCGCCAGCAGCCTGGACAGGCTTGTTGCAAATTCACCCCTCCACTTT.